The 5 T cell receptor beta chains presented below share a single source sample, sequenced in a study of blood T cell repertoires in COVID-19. Profiled with immunoSEQ multiplex PCR; TCRdb holds only in-frame clones, not every one. This sample has some 80,000 clones, with roughly 80% found just once. The sequencing sample was made of peripheral blood. Receptors originate from a woman between 70 and 85 years old with acute or convalescent COVID-19.

The chain employs TRBV7-8 and TRBJ2-7; tentative D call: TRBD2 (6 bases). Trimming removed 5 bases at V and 5 bases at J, with 13 bases between. The CDR3 is 13 amino acids. Germline CDR1 is SGHVS and CDR2 is FQNEAQ. The CDR3: CASSQPSSDEQYF. In DNA, the CDR3 is TGTGCCAGCAGCCAACCTTCTAGCGACGAGCAGTACTTC.

The chain links TRBV14 to TRBJ2-5; maybe TRBD2 (6 bases). This CDR3 has 16 residues. From germline, CDR1 is SGHDN and CDR2 FVKESK. Deletions cut 1 base from V and 5 bases from J, with 17 bases between. CDR3 in DNA: TGTGCCAGCAGCCAAGTCGGACGGGAGTCTCGGGAGACCCAGTACTTC. It encodes CASSQVGRESRETQYF.

The V gene is TRBV12-5, the J gene TRBJ1-2; a possible D gene is TRBD1 (5 bases). This CDR3 region has 15 residues. V was cut by 6 bases and J by 3 bases, with 17 bases left in between. Germline assignment: CDR1 LGHNT and CDR2 FRNRAP. In DNA, the CDR3 is TGTGCTAGTGGGGTCGACAGCGCATTGCACTATGGCTACACCTTC. This encodes CASGVDSALHYGYTF.

The J gene is TRBJ2-2, the V gene TRBV13, with a possible D match to TRBD1 (6 bases). Trimming left V 2 bases short and J 1 base short, with 14 bases between. Germline CDR1 and CDR2: PRHDT and FYEKMQ (reference sequence). The CDR3 has 17 residues. This chain's CDR3 is CASSLTRTEMNTGELFF. CDR3 DNA: TGTGCCAGCAGCTTAACAAGGACAGAAATGAACACCGGGGAGCTGTTTTTT.

CDR3 amino acids: CASSWGETTGTEAFF. In nucleotides, the CDR3 is TGTGCCAGCAGTTGGGGGGAGACAACGGGCACTGAAGCTTTCTTT. This chain connects TRBV6-5 to TRBJ1-1; D might be TRBD1 (5 bases). The V end lost 4 bases, the J end lost 4 bases, and 16 bases lay between the germline ends. The germline V gene encodes CDR1 MNHEY and CDR2 SVGAGI. This CDR3 has 15 residues.